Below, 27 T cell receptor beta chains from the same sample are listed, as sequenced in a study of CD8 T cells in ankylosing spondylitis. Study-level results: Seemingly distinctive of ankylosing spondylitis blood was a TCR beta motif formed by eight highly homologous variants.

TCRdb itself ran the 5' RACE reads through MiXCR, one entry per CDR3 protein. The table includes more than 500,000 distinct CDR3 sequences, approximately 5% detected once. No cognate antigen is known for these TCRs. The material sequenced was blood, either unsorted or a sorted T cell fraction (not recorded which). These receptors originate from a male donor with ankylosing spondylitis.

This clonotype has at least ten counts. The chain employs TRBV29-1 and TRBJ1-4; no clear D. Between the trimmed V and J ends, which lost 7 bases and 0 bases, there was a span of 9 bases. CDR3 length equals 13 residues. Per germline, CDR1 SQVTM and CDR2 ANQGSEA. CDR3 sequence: CSAQDATNEKLFF. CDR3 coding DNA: TGCAGCGCGCAGGACGCAACTAATGAAAAACTGTTTTTT.

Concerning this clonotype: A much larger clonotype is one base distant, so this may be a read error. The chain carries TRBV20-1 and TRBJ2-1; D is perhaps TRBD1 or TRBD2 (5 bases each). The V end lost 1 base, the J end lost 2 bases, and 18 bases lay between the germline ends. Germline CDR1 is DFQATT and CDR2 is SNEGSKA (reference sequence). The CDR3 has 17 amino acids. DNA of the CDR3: TGCAGTGCTAGAGGGAGCGACCGGGGCAGGGCCTACAATGAGCAGTTCTTC. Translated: CSARGSDRGRAYNEQFF.

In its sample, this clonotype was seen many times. The CDR3 protein is CASTWGAGGTGELFF. Here the CDR3 DNA reads TGTGCCAGCACTTGGGGAGCGGGGGGCACCGGGGAGCTGTTTTTT. V and J are TRBV27 and TRBJ2-2, with 9 bases fitting TRBD2. This CDR3 region has 15 residues. J was trimmed by 4 bases and V by 7 bases; bases with no gene match: 7. Germline V lookup: CDR1 MNHEY, CDR2 SMNVEV (reference sequence).

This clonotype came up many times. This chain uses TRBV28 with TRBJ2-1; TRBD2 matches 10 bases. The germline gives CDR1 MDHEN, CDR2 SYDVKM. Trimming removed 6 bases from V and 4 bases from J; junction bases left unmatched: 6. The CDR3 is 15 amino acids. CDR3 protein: CASSPLAGTYNEQFF. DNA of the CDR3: TGTGCCAGCAGCCCACTAGCGGGAACGTACAATGAGCAGTTCTTC.

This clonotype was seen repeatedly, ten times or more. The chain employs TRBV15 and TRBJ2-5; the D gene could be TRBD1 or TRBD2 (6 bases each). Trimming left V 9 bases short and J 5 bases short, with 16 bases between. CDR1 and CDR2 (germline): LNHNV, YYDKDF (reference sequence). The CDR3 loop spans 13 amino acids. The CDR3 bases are TGTGCCACTAAGGAGGGGGTCCGGGAGACCCAGTACTTC. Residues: CATKEGVRETQYF.

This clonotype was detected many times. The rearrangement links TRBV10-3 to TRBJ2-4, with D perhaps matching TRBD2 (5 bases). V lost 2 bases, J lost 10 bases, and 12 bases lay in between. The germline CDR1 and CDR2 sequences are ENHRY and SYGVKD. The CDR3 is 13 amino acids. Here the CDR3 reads CAISETGNRIQYF. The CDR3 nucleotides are TGTGCCATCAGTGAGACCGGGAATAGAATTCAGTACTTC.

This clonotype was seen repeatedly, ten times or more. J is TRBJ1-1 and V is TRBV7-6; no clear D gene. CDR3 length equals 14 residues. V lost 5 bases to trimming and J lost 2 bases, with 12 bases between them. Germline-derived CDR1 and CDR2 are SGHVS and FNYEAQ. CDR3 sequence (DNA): TGTGCCAGCAGCGCCGACCCCTTAAACACTGAAGCTTTCTTT. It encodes CASSADPLNTEAFF.

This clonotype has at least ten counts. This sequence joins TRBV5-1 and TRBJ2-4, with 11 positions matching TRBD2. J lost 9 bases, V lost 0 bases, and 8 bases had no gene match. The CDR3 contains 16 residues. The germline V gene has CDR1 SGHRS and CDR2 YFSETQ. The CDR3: CASSLVVTSGNGIQYF. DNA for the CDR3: TGCGCCAGCAGCTTGGTCGTGACTAGCGGGAACGGCATTCAGTACTTC.

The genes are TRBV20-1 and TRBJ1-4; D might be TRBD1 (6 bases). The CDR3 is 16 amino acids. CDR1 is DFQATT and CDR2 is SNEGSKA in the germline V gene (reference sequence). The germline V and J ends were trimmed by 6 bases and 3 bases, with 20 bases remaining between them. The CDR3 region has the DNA TGCAGTGCCCGGAGGGCGGGGGCCGTGGCTAATGAAAAACTGTTTTTT. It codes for CSARRAGAVANEKLFF.

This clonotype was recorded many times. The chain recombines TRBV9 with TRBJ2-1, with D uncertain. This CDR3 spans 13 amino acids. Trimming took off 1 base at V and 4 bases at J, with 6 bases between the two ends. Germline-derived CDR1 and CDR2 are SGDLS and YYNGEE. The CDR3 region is CASSVSFYNEQFF. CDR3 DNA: TGTGCCAGCAGCGTATCCTTTTACAATGAGCAGTTCTTC. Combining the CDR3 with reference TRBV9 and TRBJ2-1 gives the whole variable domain DSGVTQTPKHLITATGQRVTLRCSPRSGDLSVYWYQQSLDQGLQFLIQYYNGEERAKGNILERFSAQQFPDLHSELNLSSLELGDSALYFCASSVSFYNEQFFGPGTRLTVL.

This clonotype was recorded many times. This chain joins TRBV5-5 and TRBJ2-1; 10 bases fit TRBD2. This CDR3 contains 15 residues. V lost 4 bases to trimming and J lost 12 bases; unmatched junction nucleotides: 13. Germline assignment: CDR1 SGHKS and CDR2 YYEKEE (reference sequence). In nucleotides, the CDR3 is TGTGCCAGCAGCCCCCCCGGACTAGCGGCCGTTGGGCAGTTCTTC. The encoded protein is CASSPPGLAAVGQFF.

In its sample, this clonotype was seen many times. CDR3 loop: CASSLRDGANVLTF. For the CDR3, the DNA is TGTGCCAGCAGTTTAAGGGATGGGGCCAACGTCCTGACTTTC. The genes are TRBV12-3 or TRBV12-4 and TRBJ2-6; no clear D gene. The CDR3 is 14 amino acids. V dropped 2 bases and J dropped 3 bases, with 5 bases sitting between them.

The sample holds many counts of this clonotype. CDR3 in DNA: TGTGCCAGCAGCCTCGACAGGGGCATTACACCCCTCCACTTT. Encoded protein: CASSLDRGITPLHF. The J gene is TRBJ1-6, the V gene TRBV12-3 or TRBV12-4; TRBD1 matches 8 bases. The CDR3 is made up of 14 amino acids. V lost 6 bases and J lost 11; bases outside the gene matches: 9.

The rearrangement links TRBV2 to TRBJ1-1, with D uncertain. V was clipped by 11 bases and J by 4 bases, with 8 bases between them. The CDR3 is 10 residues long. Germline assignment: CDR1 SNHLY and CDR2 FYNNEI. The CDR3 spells CAGIGTEAFF. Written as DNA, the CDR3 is TGTGCCGGCATCGGCACTGAAGCTTTCTTT.

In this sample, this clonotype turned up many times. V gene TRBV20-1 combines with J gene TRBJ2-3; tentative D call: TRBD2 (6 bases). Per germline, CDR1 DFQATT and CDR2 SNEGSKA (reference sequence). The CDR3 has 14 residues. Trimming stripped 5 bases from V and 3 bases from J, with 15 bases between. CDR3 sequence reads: CSAGPFLATDTQYF. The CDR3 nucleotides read TGCAGTGCTGGGCCGTTTCTAGCGACAGATACGCAGTATTTT.

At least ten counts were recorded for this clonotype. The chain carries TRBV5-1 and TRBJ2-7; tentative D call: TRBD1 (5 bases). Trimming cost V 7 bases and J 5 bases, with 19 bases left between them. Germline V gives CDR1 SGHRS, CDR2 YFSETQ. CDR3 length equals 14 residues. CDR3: CASCPEQANHEQYF. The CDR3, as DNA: TGCGCCAGCTGTCCAGAACAGGCGAATCACGAGCAGTACTTC.

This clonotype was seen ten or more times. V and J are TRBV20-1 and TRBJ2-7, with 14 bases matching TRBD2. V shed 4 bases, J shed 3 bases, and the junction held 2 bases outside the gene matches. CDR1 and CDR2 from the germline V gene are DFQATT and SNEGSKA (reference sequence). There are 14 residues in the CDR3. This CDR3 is CSATGTSGSYEQYF. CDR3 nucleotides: TGCAGTGCTACCGGGACTAGCGGGAGCTACGAGCAGTACTTC.

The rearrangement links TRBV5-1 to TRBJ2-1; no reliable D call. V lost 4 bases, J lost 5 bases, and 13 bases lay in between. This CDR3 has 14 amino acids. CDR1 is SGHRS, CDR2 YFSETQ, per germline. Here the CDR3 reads CASSPLTQNNEQFF. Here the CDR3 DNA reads TGCGCCAGCAGCCCTCTGACTCAGAACAATGAGCAGTTCTTC.

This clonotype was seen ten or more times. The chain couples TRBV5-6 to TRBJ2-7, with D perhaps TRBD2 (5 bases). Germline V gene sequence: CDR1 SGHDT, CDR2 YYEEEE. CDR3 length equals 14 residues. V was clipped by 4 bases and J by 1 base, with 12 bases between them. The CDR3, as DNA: TGTGCCAGCAGCACGCGACGAGGGTCCTACGAGCAGTACTTC. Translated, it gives CASSTRRGSYEQYF.

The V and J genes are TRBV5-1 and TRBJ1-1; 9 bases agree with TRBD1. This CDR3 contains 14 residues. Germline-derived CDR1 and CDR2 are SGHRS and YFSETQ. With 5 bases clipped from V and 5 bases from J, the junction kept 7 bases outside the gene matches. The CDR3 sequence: CASRPGQGWTEAFF. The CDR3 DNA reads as TGCGCCAGCAGACCGGGACAGGGATGGACTGAAGCTTTCTTT. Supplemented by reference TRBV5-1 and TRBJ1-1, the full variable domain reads KAGVTQTPRYLIKTRGQQVTLSCSPISGHRSVSWYQQTPGQGLQFLFEYFSETQRNKGNFPGRFSGRQFSNSRSEMNVSTLELGDSALYLCASRPGQGWTEAFFGQGTRLTVV.

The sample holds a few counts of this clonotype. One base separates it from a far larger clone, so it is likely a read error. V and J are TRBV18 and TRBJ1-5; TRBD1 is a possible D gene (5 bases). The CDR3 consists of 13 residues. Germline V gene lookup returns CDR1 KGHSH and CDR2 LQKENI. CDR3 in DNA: TGTGCCTGCTCACGAGACAGTAATCAGCCCCAGCATTTT. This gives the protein CACSRDSNQPQHF.

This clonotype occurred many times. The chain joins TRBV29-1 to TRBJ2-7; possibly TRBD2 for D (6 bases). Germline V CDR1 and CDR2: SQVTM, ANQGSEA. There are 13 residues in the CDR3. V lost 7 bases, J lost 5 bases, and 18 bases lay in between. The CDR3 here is CSAGGRFADEQYF. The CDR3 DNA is TGCAGCGCCGGGGGTAGATTCGCCGACGAGCAGTACTTC.

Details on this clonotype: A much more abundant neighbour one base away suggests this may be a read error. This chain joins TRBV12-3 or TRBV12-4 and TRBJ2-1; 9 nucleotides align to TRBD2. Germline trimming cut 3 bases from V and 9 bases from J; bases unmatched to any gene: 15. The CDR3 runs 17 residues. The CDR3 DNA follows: TGTGCCAGCAGTTTCCCGGCCTTTAGCGGGAGTCGGGGTGAGCAGTTCTTC. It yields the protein CASSFPAFSGSRGEQFF.

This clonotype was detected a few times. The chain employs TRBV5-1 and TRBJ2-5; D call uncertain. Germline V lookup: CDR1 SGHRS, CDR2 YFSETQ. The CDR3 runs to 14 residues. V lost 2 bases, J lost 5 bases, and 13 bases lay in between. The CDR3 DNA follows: TGCGCCAGCAGCTTCATGAGCTTAGAGGAGACCCAGTACTTC. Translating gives CASSFMSLEETQYF.

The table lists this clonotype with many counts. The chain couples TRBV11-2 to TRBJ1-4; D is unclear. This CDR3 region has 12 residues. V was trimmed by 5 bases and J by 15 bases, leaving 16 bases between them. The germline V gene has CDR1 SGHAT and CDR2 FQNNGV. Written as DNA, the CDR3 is TGTGCCAGCAGCCGCTATCGGGAATCGGTGTTTTTT. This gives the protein CASSRYRESVFF.

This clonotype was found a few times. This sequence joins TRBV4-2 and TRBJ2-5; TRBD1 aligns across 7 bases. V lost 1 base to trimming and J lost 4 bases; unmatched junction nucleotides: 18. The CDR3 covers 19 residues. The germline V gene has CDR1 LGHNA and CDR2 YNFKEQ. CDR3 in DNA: TGTGCCAGCAGCCAAGGTTCCTTTCCGGGACAGCGGTCAGGAGAGACCCAGTACTTC. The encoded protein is CASSQGSFPGQRSGETQYF.

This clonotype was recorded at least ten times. Written as DNA, the CDR3 is TGTGCCAGCAGTCTACAGGGCAATCAGCCCCAGCATTTT. As protein: CASSLQGNQPQHF. V is TRBV7-9 and J is TRBJ1-5; D may be TRBD1 (5 bases). Trimming took 6 bases from V and 2 from J, leaving 8 bases between them. The CDR3 sequence is 13 residues long. Germline lookup yields CDR1 SEHNR and CDR2 FQNEAQ (reference sequence).